The 32 T cell receptor beta chains below all came from one sample that was sequenced in a study of cytomegalovirus exposure and HLA in healthy donors. A multiplex PCR was run with 60 Vbeta primers and 13 Jbeta primers. Libraries were prepared by immunoSEQ multiplex PCR; TCRdb keeps only in-frame clonotypes and omits some of them. The data show about 180,000 clones, about four fifths seen once. The sequencing input was PBMCs. The origin of the receptors is a man aged 18 to 29 in good health and CMV-seronegative.

The chain has TRBV28 and TRBJ1-5; 8 bases match TRBD1. This CDR3 has 18 amino acids. Germline V gene lookup returns CDR1 MDHEN and CDR2 SYDVKM. V gave up 7 bases and J gave up 4 bases; unmatched junction bases: 18. The CDR3 region is CASNIRAGGVGENQPQHF. In nucleotides, the CDR3 is TGTGCCAGCAACATACGGGCAGGGGGCGTCGGCGAAAATCAGCCCCAGCATTTT.

The rearrangement joins TRBV29-1 to TRBJ2-5, with no clear D. The germline CDR1 and CDR2 sequences are SQVTM and ANQGSEA. The CDR3 sequence is 11 residues long. V lost 7 bases, J lost 5 bases, and 11 bases lay in between. The CDR3 sequence: CSARYVETQYF. The CDR3, as DNA: TGCAGCGCTCGTTATGTGGAGACCCAGTACTTC.

This chain links TRBV5-1 with TRBJ2-7, with a possible D match to TRBD1 (6 bases). Looked up from germline, CDR1 is SGHRS and CDR2 is YFSETQ. This CDR3 is built from 14 residues. V lost 6 bases and J 2 bases, leaving 15 bases between the germline ends. The CDR3 region is CASKQGLRTYEQYF. The CDR3 nucleotides read TGCGCCAGCAAACAGGGCCTCCGTACCTACGAGCAGTACTTC.

The V and J genes are TRBV27 and TRBJ2-7; D gene ambiguous. CDR1 and CDR2 (germline): MNHEY, SMNVEV (reference sequence). CDR3 size: 16 residues. Trimming stripped 1 base from V and 4 bases from J, with 17 bases between. The CDR3 protein is CASSLFHGPGVYEQYF. CDR3 in DNA: TGTGCCAGCAGTTTATTTCATGGCCCTGGAGTTTACGAGCAGTACTTC.

V is TRBV7-9 and J is TRBJ2-1, with a tentative D call TRBD2 (5 bases). This CDR3 has 13 amino acids. Germline CDR1 SEHNR, CDR2 FQNEAQ (reference sequence). Deletions cut 5 bases from V and 6 bases from J, with 11 bases between. The DNA of the CDR3 is TGTGCCAGCAGCCCCGCGGGCTTCAATGAGCAGTTCTTC. It translates to CASSPAGFNEQFF.

J is TRBJ2-3 and V is TRBV9, with 11 nucleotides matching TRBD1. V trimming: 5 bases; J trimming: 4 bases; junction bases outside the gene matches: 9. The germline V gene encodes CDR1 SGDLS and CDR2 YYNGEE. The length of the CDR3 is 16 residues. The CDR3: CASSPGQGVGADTQYF. The CDR3 DNA sequence: TGTGCCAGCAGTCCGGGACAGGGGGTGGGGGCAGATACGCAGTATTTT.

This chain joins TRBV18 and TRBJ2-3, with 7 bases that match TRBD1. J gave up 3 bases and V 1 base, and 4 bases lay outside the gene matches. The CDR3 has 15 amino acids. The V gene's germline CDR1 is KGHSH and CDR2 LQKENI. The DNA of the CDR3 is TGTGCCAGCTCACCACAGGGGGCTGGGACAGATACGCAGTATTTT. As protein: CASSPQGAGTDTQYF.

The genes are TRBV5-6 and TRBJ2-1; TRBD2 matches 13 bases. Germline CDR1 is SGHDT and CDR2 is YYEEEE. V lost 4 bases, J lost 7 bases, and 8 bases stayed unmatched. The CDR3 totals 16 residues. CDR3: CASSEWTSGSSNEQFF. Here the CDR3 DNA reads TGTGCCAGCAGCGAATGGACTAGCGGGAGCTCTAATGAGCAGTTCTTC.

The V gene is TRBV7-3, the J gene TRBJ2-2; D may be TRBD2 (5 bases). The CDR3 consists of 17 residues. Looked up from germline, CDR1 is SGHTA and CDR2 is FQGTGA. V was clipped by 5 bases and J by 8 bases, with 24 bases between them. The CDR3 here is CASSPPGLAAARGELFF. Written as DNA, the CDR3 is TGTGCCAGCAGCCCCCCCGGGCTAGCAGCCGCCCGGGGGGAGCTGTTTTTT.

This rearrangement joins TRBV7-8 to TRBJ2-7, with D possibly matching TRBD1 (6 bases). Germline CDR1 reads SGHVS; CDR2 reads FQNEAQ. CDR3 size: 14 residues. V was clipped by 6 bases and J by 7 bases, with 19 bases between them. The CDR3 reads CASRQNRVGGEQYF. For the CDR3, the DNA is TGTGCCAGCAGACAAAATAGGGTAGGGGGTGAGCAGTACTTC.

In this sample, this clone turned up once. The CDR3 loop reads CASGGLADSTSTDTQYF. CDR3 nucleotides: TGTGCCAGCGGGGGACTAGCGGATTCTACTAGCACAGATACGCAGTATTTT. The rearrangement joins TRBV27 to TRBJ2-3, with TRBD2 identical over 11 bases. Trimming cost V 8 bases and J 0 bases; bases outside gene matches: 10. Germline V gives CDR1 MNHEY, CDR2 SMNVEV (reference sequence). This CDR3 comprises 17 residues.

The gene calls are TRBV7-9 and TRBJ2-5; 8 nucleotides align to TRBD2. Trimming removed 10 bases from V and 1 base from J; junction bases left unmatched: 8. The CDR3 sequence is 14 residues long. The V gene's germline CDR1 is SEHNR and CDR2 FQNEAQ (reference sequence). The CDR3 DNA is TGTGCCACCCAAATGGCGGGGGGCCAAGAGACCCAGTACTTC. It translates to CATQMAGGQETQYF.

Worth noting for this clone: Different DNA sequences within this sample yield the same CDR3. The J gene is TRBJ2-3, the V gene TRBV5-1; D gene unclear. CDR1 is SGHRS and CDR2 is YFSETQ in the germline V gene. CDR3 length equals 13 residues. Between the trimmed V and J ends, which lost 0 bases and 1 base, there was a span of 3 bases. DNA for the CDR3: TGCGCCAGCAGCTTGGCCGGCACAGATACGCAGTATTTT. Protein sequence: CASSLAGTDTQYF.

V gene TRBV10-2 combines with J gene TRBJ2-7, with 9 bases aligning to TRBD1. CDR3 size: 14 residues. J lost 2 bases, V lost 5 bases, and 4 bases had no gene match. The V gene's germline CDR1 is WSHSY and CDR2 SAAADI. CDR3 in DNA: TGCGCCAGCAGTCCGGGACAGGGCCCCTACGAGCAGTACTTC. The encoded protein is CASSPGQGPYEQYF.

The V gene is TRBV6-5, the J gene TRBJ2-7, with a weak D call TRBD2 (6 bases). The germline V gene encodes CDR1 MNHEY and CDR2 SVGAGI. V dropped 4 bases and J dropped 0 bases, with 13 bases sitting between them. The CDR3 extends over 15 amino acids. CDR3: CASSSEAGNSYEQYF. DNA for the CDR3: TGTGCCAGCAGTTCCGAAGCGGGCAACTCCTACGAGCAGTACTTC.

The V and J genes are TRBV4-3 and TRBJ2-7; D not certain. CDR3 length: 13 residues. Germline V lookup: CDR1 LGHNA, CDR2 YSLEER. The ends were cut back, 0 bases at V and 3 bases at J, with 6 bases in the middle. In nucleotides, the CDR3 is TGCGCCAGCAGCCAAGACGATAGCTACGAGCAGTACTTC. Protein product: CASSQDDSYEQYF.

The rearrangement joins TRBV7-9 to TRBJ2-1; the match to TRBD2 covers 9 bases. Losses at the gene ends were 0 bases for V and 5 bases for J; bases not matched to a gene: 2. Germline loops: CDR1 SEHNR, CDR2 FQNEAQ (reference sequence). The CDR3 length is 15 residues. CDR3 coding DNA: TGTGCCAGCAGCTTAGCTAGCGGGGGTAACAATGAGCAGTTCTTC. This sequence encodes CASSLASGGNNEQFF.

The chain links TRBV6-1 to TRBJ2-7; TRBD2 might be the D (5 bases). Germline loops: CDR1 MNHNS, CDR2 SASEGT. The CDR3 has 14 residues. V lost 8 bases and J 4 bases, leaving 18 bases between the germline ends. The CDR3 DNA reads TGTGCCAGCGAGAGTTCCGGACTCGCTTACGAGCAGTACTTC. Protein sequence: CASESSGLAYEQYF.

Written as DNA, the CDR3 is TGTGCCAGCAAGGGGGGGCCCAGATTTGCCGGGGAGCTGTTTTTT. It encodes CASKGGPRFAGELFF. The chain combines TRBV11-2 with TRBJ2-2, with D possibly being TRBD2 (7 bases). CDR1 and CDR2 from the germline V gene are SGHAT and FQNNGV. Trimming shortened V by 7 bases and J by 6 bases, and 18 bases separated the two germline ends. The CDR3 spans 15 residues.

The genes are TRBV4-3 and TRBJ2-1; 9 positions agree with TRBD1. Germline V gene sequence: CDR1 LGHNA, CDR2 YSLEER. The CDR3 spans 15 residues. J lost 8 bases, V lost 3 bases, and 8 bases had no gene match. CDR3 residues: CASSQGDRVIDEQFF. In DNA form, the CDR3 reads TGCGCCAGCAGCCAGGGGGACAGGGTGATCGATGAGCAGTTCTTC.

The rearrangement uses TRBV2 and TRBJ2-6; D is perhaps TRBD1 (5 bases). The length of the CDR3 is 14 residues. Germline values: CDR1 SNHLY, CDR2 FYNNEI. V lost 7 bases and J lost 14, with 21 bases in between. The CDR3 spells CASIESGAGHILTF. The CDR3 bases are TGTGCCAGCATTGAGAGTGGGGCAGGGCACATCCTGACTTTC.

The chain is built from TRBV2 and TRBJ2-7, with TRBD1 matching over 9 bases. The CDR3 sequence is 13 residues long. Germline CDR1 and CDR2: SNHLY and FYNNEI. The trim removed 8 bases at V and 6 bases at J, leaving 8 bases unmatched. CDR3 loop: CASGYRGRGEQYF. The CDR3 nucleotides read TGTGCCAGCGGGTACAGGGGGCGCGGCGAGCAGTACTTC.

This rearrangement joins TRBV18 to TRBJ1-3, with D possibly TRBD1 on 5 matching bases. The CDR3 runs 17 residues. Germline CDR1 KGHSH, CDR2 LQKENI. The ends were cut back, 2 bases at V and 0 bases at J, with 14 bases in the middle. Here the CDR3 DNA reads TGTGCCAGCTCACCAAAAGGGGCCCTAGGCTCTGGAAACACCATATATTTT. This codes for CASSPKGALGSGNTIYF.

The V and J genes are TRBV5-1 and TRBJ1-2; D not resolved. V lost 0 bases to trimming and J lost 8 bases, with 17 bases between them. Germline V gene data show CDR1 as SGHRS and CDR2 as YFSETQ. CDR3 length: 15 residues. CDR3 nucleotides: TGCGCCAGCAGCTTGGCCACTCCAGACCTAGGAGGCTACACCTTC. It is translated as CASSLATPDLGGYTF. The variable domain in full, with the rest retrieved from reference TRBV5-1 and TRBJ1-2, is KAGVTQTPRYLIKTRGQQVTLSCSPISGHRSVSWYQQTPGQGLQFLFEYFSETQRNKGNFPGRFSGRQFSNSRSEMNVSTLELGDSALYLCASSLATPDLGGYTFGSGTRLTVV.

The chain carries TRBV7-9 and TRBJ2-4, with no clear D. The germline gives CDR1 SEHNR, CDR2 FQNEAQ (reference sequence). V was shortened by 5 bases and J by 7 bases, with 6 bases between the two germline ends. The CDR3 runs 11 residues. The DNA for the CDR3 is TGTGCCAGCAGCCTACAGAACATTCAGTACTTC. Its translation: CASSLQNIQYF.

In this sample, this clone turned up once. The chain has TRBV9 and TRBJ1-5; D perhaps matches TRBD1 (5 bases). CDR1 is SGDLS, CDR2 YYNGEE, per germline. The CDR3 loop spans 15 amino acids. The V and J ends lost 0 bases and 2 bases respectively, with 9 bases between them. The CDR3 loop reads CASSVEGGGNQPQHF. CDR3 bases: TGTGCCAGCAGCGTAGAGGGAGGGGGCAATCAGCCCCAGCATTTT.

The chain uses TRBV10-3 and TRBJ2-2; 7 bases agree with TRBD2. The CDR3 length is 13 residues. Germline V CDR1 and CDR2: ENHRY, SYGVKD. J gave up 3 bases and V 10 bases, and 5 bases lay outside the gene matches. The DNA of the CDR3 is TGTGCCACCGGACTAGGGGACACCGGGGAGCTGTTTTTT. It codes for CATGLGDTGELFF.

This clone was counted a few times. V and J are TRBV18 and TRBJ2-7; D call uncertain. The ends were cut back, 0 bases at V and 3 bases at J, with 12 bases in the middle. The germline V gene has CDR1 KGHSH and CDR2 LQKENI. This CDR3 region has 15 residues. The CDR3 coding sequence is TGTGCCAGCTCACCACCGGCAGCGAGCATCTACGAGCAGTACTTC. This codes for CASSPPAASIYEQYF.

For the CDR3, the DNA is TGTGCCAGCAGCTTAGCCGGGACAGCCTACGAGCAGTACTTC. It codes for CASSLAGTAYEQYF. V gene TRBV7-3 combines with J gene TRBJ2-7, with 7 bases that match TRBD1. The ends lost 2 bases at V and 2 bases at J; junction bases unmatched: 3. The CDR3 extends over 14 amino acids. CDR1 is SGHTA and CDR2 is FQGTGA in the germline V gene.

V usage is TRBV29-1 and J usage is TRBJ1-1; D unclear. Germline V gives CDR1 SQVTM, CDR2 ANQGSEA. The CDR3 contains 8 residues. V was cut by 5 bases and J by 8 bases, with 3 bases left in between. The CDR3 DNA reads as TGCAGCGTTCCAGAAGCTTTCTTT. Its translation: CSVPEAFF. Full variable domain (outside the CDR3, taken from reference TRBV29-1 and TRBJ1-1): SAVISQKPSRDICQRGTSLTIQCQVDSQVTMMFWYRQQPGQSLTLIATANQGSEATYESGFVIDKFPISRPNLTFSTLTVSNMSPEDSSIYLCSVPEAFFGQGTRLTVV.

The chain links TRBV2 to TRBJ1-5; D gene unclear. The germline V gene has CDR1 SNHLY and CDR2 FYNNEI. The CDR3 totals 13 residues. The V end was cut by 1 base, the J end by 5 bases, with 6 bases between. Written as DNA, the CDR3 is TGTGCCAGCAGTGAAGGGGCCCATCAGCCCCAGCATTTT. Encoded protein: CASSEGAHQPQHF.

The rearrangement joins TRBV4-1 to TRBJ2-7; D gene ambiguous. V lost 2 bases to trimming and J lost 5 bases, with 13 bases between them. CDR1 is MGHRA and CDR2 is YSYEKL in the germline V gene. The CDR3 covers 14 residues. This chain's CDR3 is CASSQNPLENEQYF. CDR3 sequence (DNA): TGCGCCAGCAGCCAAAACCCTCTGGAGAACGAGCAGTACTTC.